Following are 21 T cell receptor beta chains from one sample sequenced in a study of blood T cell repertoires in COVID-19. The protocol was immunoSEQ multiplex PCR, while the TCRdb copy is restricted to in-frame clones and leaves out a portion. In the table there are 50,000 to 65,000 clones, 80% to 90% of which are singletons. Material: peripheral blood. Receptors originate from a human donor in a cohort sampled during active COVID-19.

The rearrangement links TRBV11-2 to TRBJ1-1; TRBD1 aligns across 9 bases. Per the germline V gene, CDR1 is SGHAT and CDR2 is FQNNGV. Unmatched junction bases numbered 4, after V lost 4 bases and J lost 1 base. The CDR3 loop spans 15 amino acids. For the CDR3, the DNA is TGTGCCAGCAGCTCCGGGACAGGGAAGAACACTGAAGCTTTCTTT. Translating gives CASSSGTGKNTEAFF.

The chain combines TRBV10-1 with TRBJ1-2; no firm D call. Germline loops: CDR1 WNHNN, CDR2 SYGVQD (reference sequence). V was cut by 0 bases and J by 4 bases, with 6 bases left in between. The CDR3 consists of 13 residues. For the CDR3, the DNA is TGCGCCAGCAGTGAGTCCGGGGTCTATGGCTACACCTTC. Its protein is CASSESGVYGYTF.

V and J are TRBV4-1 and TRBJ2-7, with unresolved D. Trimming removed 0 bases at V and 0 bases at J, with 9 bases between. This CDR3 is 15 amino acids long. Germline V gene lookup returns CDR1 MGHRA and CDR2 YSYEKL. CDR3 bases: TGCGCCAGCAGCCAAGATGCCCAGAACTCCTACGAGCAGTACTTC. Residues: CASSQDAQNSYEQYF.

The V gene is TRBV5-1, the J gene TRBJ2-7, with 10 positions matching TRBD1. The CDR3 covers 14 residues. Per germline, CDR1 SGHRS and CDR2 YFSETQ. The J segment lost 4 bases and the V segment lost 4 bases, leaving 5 bases of the junction unmatched. The chain's CDR3 is CASSTRTGGYEQYF. For the CDR3, the DNA is TGCGCCAGCAGCACGCGGACAGGGGGGTACGAGCAGTACTTC.

The chain is built from TRBV7-9 and TRBJ2-1, with a tentative D call TRBD2 (6 bases). Trimming removed 5 bases at V and 3 bases at J, with 8 bases between. This CDR3 comprises 13 residues. CDR1 is SEHNR, CDR2 FQNEAQ, per germline (reference sequence). DNA of the CDR3: TGTGCCAGCAGCGGGACTTTCTACAATGAGCAGTTCTTC. This encodes CASSGTFYNEQFF.

The genes are TRBV12-3 or TRBV12-4 and TRBJ2-3, with D perhaps matching TRBD2 (5 bases). Trimming removed 0 bases at V and 6 bases at J, with 7 bases between. This CDR3 is built from 13 residues. The CDR3: CASSLAGEDTQYF. In nucleotides, the CDR3 is TGTGCCAGCAGTTTAGCGGGAGAGGATACGCAGTATTTT.

This rearrangement joins TRBV4-2 to TRBJ2-3, with D perhaps TRBD1 (6 bases). Germline CDR1 LGHNA, CDR2 YNFKEQ. The CDR3 totals 14 residues. Trimming pared 1 base from V and 4 bases from J, leaving 9 bases between. The CDR3 DNA sequence: TGTGCCAGCAGCCAAGCCAAGGGGGCAGATACGCAGTATTTT. Its protein is CASSQAKGADTQYF.

The chain is built from TRBV2 and TRBJ2-5; D gene uncertain. V dropped 8 bases and J dropped 4 bases, with 14 bases sitting between them. CDR3 length equals 13 residues. Germline values: CDR1 SNHLY, CDR2 FYNNEI. The chain's CDR3 is CASGPRVRETQYF. The DNA for the CDR3 is TGTGCCAGCGGTCCCCGGGTTAGAGAGACCCAGTACTTC.

The chain couples TRBV5-1 to TRBJ2-7; the match to TRBD1 covers 9 bases. CDR3 size: 12 residues. Trimming removed 3 bases from V and 7 bases from J; junction bases left unmatched: 2. Per germline, CDR1 SGHRS and CDR2 YFSETQ. The CDR3 region is CASSWDRDEQYF. The CDR3 nucleotides are TGCGCCAGCAGCTGGGACAGGGATGAGCAGTACTTC.

This clone showed up just once. This chain uses TRBV4-2 with TRBJ2-1, with TRBD2 as a possible D gene (6 bases). Germline CDR1 and CDR2: LGHNA and YNFKEQ. CDR3 length equals 15 residues. V was clipped by 0 bases and J by 8 bases, with 14 bases between them. CDR3 residues: CASSQDSYWGDEQFF. CDR3 coding DNA: TGTGCCAGCAGCCAAGACAGCTACTGGGGGGATGAGCAGTTCTTC.

J is TRBJ2-1 and V is TRBV7-9; maybe TRBD2 (7 bases). This CDR3 is built from 14 residues. CDR1 is SEHNR, CDR2 FQNEAQ, per germline (reference sequence). Trimming left V 5 bases short and J 7 bases short, with 15 bases between. The CDR3 nucleotides read TGTGCCAGCAGCCTCCTGGGGGGGCCAAATGAGCAGTTCTTC. Protein sequence: CASSLLGGPNEQFF.

DNA for the CDR3: TGTGCCAGCAGCCGCCCGGGGAATGAGCAGTTCTTC. Translated: CASSRPGNEQFF. This chain joins TRBV6-5 and TRBJ2-1; TRBD2 is a possible D gene (5 bases). The germline CDR1 and CDR2 sequences are MNHEY and SVGAGI. This CDR3 has 12 residues. V gave up 6 bases and J gave up 7 bases, with 10 bases separating them.

The chain has TRBV29-1 and TRBJ1-5, with 8 nucleotides matching TRBD1. CDR3 size: 16 residues. Germline V gene data show CDR1 as SQVTM and CDR2 as ANQGSEA. The V and J ends lost 4 bases and 0 bases, in that order; junction bases with no gene match: 8. CDR3 in amino acids: CSVVTGGGDSNQPQHF. CDR3 DNA: TGCAGCGTTGTAACAGGGGGGGGCGATAGCAATCAGCCCCAGCATTTT.

The V gene is TRBV6-5, the J gene TRBJ2-5, with D unresolved. V was clipped by 4 bases and J by 5 bases, with 11 bases between them. The CDR3 runs to 13 residues. Germline V gene data show CDR1 as MNHEY and CDR2 as SVGAGI. DNA of the CDR3: TGTGCCAGCAGTTCATCAGGAACGGAGACCCAGTACTTC. This gives the protein CASSSSGTETQYF.

V is TRBV6-5 and J is TRBJ2-7, with D tentatively TRBD2 (6 bases). Trimming pared 8 bases from V and 1 base from J, leaving 12 bases between. This CDR3 is built from 13 residues. Germline V gene sequence: CDR1 MNHEY, CDR2 SVGAGI. In DNA form, the CDR3 reads TGTGCCAGCGGCGGGATAAATTCCTACGAGCAGTACTTC. Amino acids: CASGGINSYEQYF.

The chain uses TRBV19 and TRBJ1-2; 7 nucleotides line up with TRBD1. The germline V gene has CDR1 LNHDA and CDR2 SQIVND (reference sequence). The CDR3 sequence is 14 residues long. Trimming at V came to 5 bases and at J to 7 bases, leaving 10 bases not matched to a gene. The DNA for the CDR3 is TGTGCCAGTAGTGTCCGGGACAGTGTAGGTGGCTACACCTTC. This translates into CASSVRDSVGGYTF.

The J gene is TRBJ2-5, the V gene TRBV19; D unclear. Trimming took off 3 bases at V and 2 bases at J, with 13 bases between the two ends. This CDR3 is built from 15 residues. CDR1 LNHDA and CDR2 SQIVND come from the germline V gene (reference sequence). CDR3: CASSMIRAQQETQYF. In nucleotides, the CDR3 is TGTGCCAGTAGTATGATAAGAGCACAGCAAGAGACCCAGTACTTC.

V gene TRBV12-3 or TRBV12-4 combines with J gene TRBJ2-5; 9 bases line up with TRBD1. The CDR3 extends over 13 amino acids. The junction had 4 bases not matched to a gene; V was cut back by 5 bases and J by 6 bases. CDR3 sequence (DNA): TGTGCCAGCAGTGGGACAGGGAGGAAGACCCAGTACTTC. The encoded protein is CASSGTGRKTQYF.

The chain has TRBV7-2 and TRBJ1-6; 9 bases agree with TRBD1. The CDR3 sequence is 16 residues long. Germline V gives CDR1 SGHTA, CDR2 FQGNSA. V was pared by 4 bases and J by 4 bases, with 5 bases of the junction left unmatched. CDR3 region: CASSSKTGGYNSPLHF. The CDR3 DNA reads TGTGCCAGCAGCTCCAAGACAGGGGGTTATAATTCACCCCTCCACTTT.

The rearrangement uses TRBV2 and TRBJ2-5; 12 bases map to TRBD2. Germline values: CDR1 SNHLY, CDR2 FYNNEI. With V trimmed by 4 bases and J by 12 bases, 6 bases remained unmatched. The CDR3 is 13 amino acids. The CDR3 is CASSGTSGVEEYF. In nucleotides, the CDR3 is TGTGCCAGCAGTGGGACTAGCGGGGTCGAGGAGTACTTC.

V is TRBV3-1 (or the pseudogene TRBV3-2) and J is TRBJ1-2; D ambiguous. The CDR3 has 15 amino acids. In germline, CDR1 is LGHDT, CDR2 YNNKEL (reference sequence). Trimming took off 1 base at V and 2 bases at J, with 11 bases between the two ends. The CDR3 reads CASSQGPSGNYGYTF. In nucleotides, the CDR3 is TGTGCCAGCAGCCAAGGGCCGTCGGGGAACTATGGCTACACCTTC.